A single sample is the source of the 13 T cell receptor beta chains below, sequenced in a study of T cell therapy after organ transplantation. Time point of the sample: 20-29 weeks after completion of therapy. The antigens these receptors bind are not known. Sequencing used immunoSEQ multiplex PCR; TCRdb keeps in-frame clones, though not all of them. The sample consists of roughly 3,500 clones, roughly 69% of them appearing once. This sample comprised CD8+ T cells from blood, obtained after autologous CMV-specific T cell therapy. The receptor set was obtained from a human patient who had received a solid organ transplant and had CMV disease. The graft donor may be the source of some T cells.

With regard to this clone: A far larger clone is just one base off, so this is likely a read error. The chain employs TRBV7-1 and TRBJ1-2; D ambiguous. TRBV7-1 falls under the ORF class, with uncertain function. Trimming removed 4 bases from V and 7 bases from J, with 7 bases in between. The CDR3 runs 11 residues. This CDR3 is CASSLYCGYTF. The DNA of the CDR3 is TGTGCCAGCAGCTTATACTGTGGCTACACCTTC.

This clone is medium-sized in the sample. This chain connects TRBV4-3 to TRBJ2-2, with D perhaps given as TRBD1 or TRBD2 (6 bases each). The CDR3 loop spans 17 amino acids. The V gene's germline CDR1 is LGHNA and CDR2 YSLEER. Deletions cut 1 base from V and 4 bases from J, with 16 bases between. This CDR3 reads CASSQVPDGGSTGELFF. The CDR3 DNA reads TGCGCCAGCAGCCAAGTGCCGGACGGGGGCAGCACCGGGGAGCTGTTTTTT.

This clone was seen a few times. The rearrangement joins TRBV4-1 to TRBJ2-5; 10 bases agree with TRBD2. Germline assignment: CDR1 MGHRA and CDR2 YSYEKL. V was pared by 2 bases and J by 2 bases, with 5 bases of the junction left unmatched. There are 16 residues in the CDR3. The CDR3 here is CASSQTTSGDQETQYF. CDR3 nucleotide sequence: TGCGCCAGCAGCCAAACCACTAGCGGGGATCAAGAGACCCAGTACTTC.

This clone was seen a handful of times. The rearrangement uses TRBV7-9 and TRBJ2-5; a possible D gene is TRBD1 (6 bases). Per the germline V gene, CDR1 is SEHNR and CDR2 is FQNEAQ (reference sequence). CDR3 length: 15 amino acids. V was clipped by 1 base and J by 0 bases, with 9 bases between them. CDR3 sequence: CASSLGDIHQETQYF. CDR3 bases: TGTGCCAGCAGCTTAGGGGACATACACCAAGAGACCCAGTACTTC.

The V call is TRBV27, the J call TRBJ1-1, with 7 bases that match TRBD1. CDR3 length equals 14 residues. Germline loops: CDR1 MNHEY, CDR2 SMNVEV (reference sequence). V shed 6 bases and J 1 base; nucleotides not matched to a gene: 5. CDR3 bases: TGTGCCAGCAGCCCCGGGACAGCGAACACTGAAGCTTTCTTT. It codes for CASSPGTANTEAFF.

The rearrangement joins TRBV30 to TRBJ2-5; TRBD1 aligns across 8 bases. Per germline, CDR1 GTSNPN and CDR2 SVGIG (reference sequence). This CDR3 has 15 residues. Trimming at V came to 3 bases and at J to 5 bases, leaving 11 bases not matched to a gene. The CDR3 nucleotides are TGTGCCTGGAGCCCTTACAGGGGGAGTGGGGAGACCCAGTACTTC. This translates into CAWSPYRGSGETQYF.

The chain links TRBV10-3 to TRBJ2-7, with a tentative D call TRBD1 (5 bases). The CDR3 totals 12 residues. Trimming shortened V by 10 bases and J by 0 bases, and 10 bases separated the two germline ends. Germline CDR1 is ENHRY and CDR2 is SYGVKD. CDR3 protein: CATVDNSYEQYF. For the CDR3, the DNA is TGTGCCACCGTGGACAACTCCTACGAGCAGTACTTC.

This clone has only one observation. This chain joins TRBV7-8 and TRBJ2-1; unclear D gene. The V end was cut by 4 bases, the J end by 5 bases, with 6 bases between. This CDR3 region has 12 residues. Per the germline V gene, CDR1 is SGHVS and CDR2 is FQNEAQ. The CDR3 loop reads CASSSYDNEQFF. The CDR3 bases are TGTGCCAGCAGCTCCTATGACAATGAGCAGTTCTTC.

The rearrangement uses TRBV5-8 and TRBJ2-2, with 12 positions matching TRBD2. The CDR3 totals 16 residues. Germline lookup yields CDR1 SGHTS and CDR2 YDEGEE. J gave up 4 bases and V 2 bases, and 3 bases lay outside the gene matches. The CDR3 DNA sequence: TGTGCCAGCAGCTTCGGACTAGCGGGACCCACCGGGGAGCTGTTTTTT. Translation gives CASSFGLAGPTGELFF.

V is TRBV11-2 and J is TRBJ2-5; tentative D call: TRBD2 (5 bases). The length of the CDR3 is 13 residues. Trimming stripped 8 bases from V and 2 bases from J, with 12 bases between. Germline CDR1 SGHAT, CDR2 FQNNGV. The CDR3 loop is CASWEQPQETQYF. In nucleotides, the CDR3 is TGTGCCAGCTGGGAGCAGCCGCAAGAGACCCAGTACTTC.

V is TRBV19 and J is TRBJ2-1; tentatively, D is TRBD2 (6 bases). Germline CDR1 is LNHDA and CDR2 is SQIVND (reference sequence). The CDR3 length is 15 residues. Trimming took 5 bases from V and 0 from J, leaving 11 bases between them. The CDR3 DNA is TGTGCCAGTAGTTCCCGGGAGAACTCCTACAATGAGCAGTTCTTC. Residues: CASSSRENSYNEQFF.

The table lists this clone with a few counts. The chain employs TRBV19 and TRBJ1-2; perhaps TRBD1 as D (5 bases). Germline assignment: CDR1 LNHDA and CDR2 SQIVND (reference sequence). This CDR3 spans 12 amino acids. V lost 6 bases and J lost 8, with 13 bases in between. The CDR3 loop is CASRSFRDGYTF. CDR3 nucleotide sequence: TGTGCCAGTAGATCCTTCCGGGACGGCTACACCTTC.

The chain combines TRBV11-2 with TRBJ1-2; D gene unclear. CDR1 SGHAT and CDR2 FQNNGV come from the germline V gene. The CDR3 runs 13 residues. The germline V and J ends were trimmed by 1 base and 8 bases, with 11 bases remaining between them. The CDR3 spells CASSLGTSGGYTF. CDR3 nucleotides: TGTGCCAGCAGCTTAGGCACTAGTGGAGGCTACACCTTC.